The present T cell receptor (beta chain) was sequenced within a study of shared clonotypes between healthy human individuals. This CDR3 is built from 19 residues. Looked up from germline, CDR1 is MGHRA and CDR2 is YSYEKL. Unmatched junction bases numbered 10, after V lost 1 base and J lost 1 base. Sequencing was performed with immunoSEQ multiplex PCR; in TCRdb, only in-frame clones are kept and a portion is missing. The sample lists some 2,500,000 clones, around 90% occurring once. There were only Caucasian adults among the donors, and all lived in Nashville, Tennessee. Sequenced sample: naive CD4+ T cells from PBMCs. Documented subset: CD45RA+ positively selected. This receptor was obtained from a man in his late teens or twenties in good health. Some clones in this sample may be carry-over from other donors' samples. The chain uses TRBV4-1 and TRBJ2-1; 10 nucleotides agree with TRBD2. The CDR3 sequence: CASSQADLKREGSYNEQFF. The CDR3 DNA reads TGCGCCAGCAGCCAAGCAGACCTCAAGCGGGAGGGATCCTACAATGAGCAGTTCTTC.